The 28 T cell receptor beta chains reported below all come from one sample, sequenced in a study of T cells in women clearing cervical HPV infection (dated by TCRdb to 2016 to 2018). Library preparation was by the immunoSEQ multiplex PCR assay. The source is immuneACCESS, and TCRdb retained only in-frame sequences with V and J called. Part of the clones is not carried over; for the studies checked, unresolved V genes explain less than half of this, and the remainder is unexplained. This sample's table lists 40,000 or so clones. In total, the top ten clones hold 6.4% of the sample. Sequences were obtained from blood buffy coat. The receptors stem from a woman between 18 and 70 years old with a cervical HPV16 infection that either progressed to CIN3+ or cleared (not recorded which).

Notes on this clone: The read ends 3 residues shy of where the CDR3 ends; the end is completed using the germline J gene. The chain is built from TRBV7-2 and TRBJ1-2, with 9 bases lining up with TRBD1. The CDR3 covers 15 residues. Germline loops: CDR1 SGHTA, CDR2 FQGNSA. V was pared by 5 bases and J by 0 bases, with 4 bases of the junction left unmatched. The CDR3 protein is CASSPRTGANYGYTF. The sequenced CDR3 bases are TGTGCCAGCAGCCCCCGGACAGGGGCTAACTATGGC.

The CDR3 here is CASSSAEDYGYTF. The sequenced part of the CDR3 DNA is TGTGCCAGCAGCTCCGCGGAGGACTATGGC. The V call is TRBV7-9, the J call TRBJ1-2, with D hard to call. Sequencing ends 3 residues short of the CDR3 end; the germline J gene provides the rest. Germline values: CDR1 SEHNR, CDR2 FQNEAQ (reference sequence). This CDR3 is built from 13 residues. V lost 4 bases to trimming and J lost 3 bases, with 9 bases between them. Complete variable domain (other parts from reference TRBV7-9 and TRBJ1-2): DTGVSQNPRHKITKRGQNVTFRCDPISEHNRLYWYRQTLGQGPEFLTYFQNEAQLEKSRLLSDRFSAERPKGSFSTLEIQRTEQGDSAMYLCASSSAEDYGYTFGSGTRLTVV.

Regarding this clone: The CDR3 end is not reached by the read, which stops 3 residues before it; the germline J gene fills it in. The chain combines TRBV5-1 with TRBJ2-2, with 8 bases aligning to TRBD1. Germline assignment: CDR1 SGHRS and CDR2 YFSETQ. CDR3 length: 15 amino acids. V was pared by 4 bases and J by 1 base, with 3 bases of the junction left unmatched. CDR3 region: CASSVDRVNTGELFF. The DNA read from the CDR3 is TGCGCCAGCAGCGTGGACAGGGTGAACACCGGGGAG.

Of note for this clone: The read falls 3 residues short of the CDR3 end, and the missing part is taken from the germline J gene. This sequence joins TRBV5-1 and TRBJ2-2; D is unclear. With 5 bases removed from V and 4 bases from J, the gap between germline ends came to 15 bases. The CDR3 covers 15 residues. The germline gives CDR1 SGHRS, CDR2 YFSETQ. CDR3 region: CASRTYSNPTGELFF. The CDR3 DNA, read in part, is TGCGCCAGCAGAACCTATAGCAACCCCACCGGGGAG.

Worth noting for this clone: With the read ending 3 residues before the CDR3 end, the germline J gene is used to fill in that end. V and J are TRBV14 and TRBJ1-4, with D possibly matching TRBD1 (5 bases). V was cut by 1 base and J by 4 bases, with 13 bases left in between. Per germline, CDR1 SGHDN and CDR2 FVKESK. The CDR3 has 16 amino acids. Here the CDR3 reads CASSQGRRGYNEKLFF. The covered CDR3 bases are TGTGCCAGCAGCCAAGGTCGGAGGGGCTATAATGAAAAA.

The DNA read from the CDR3 is TGCGCCAGCAGCCTACAGGGCAGCTCCTACAATGAG. Amino acid sequence: CASSLQGSSYNE. The whole CDR3 is CASSLQGSSYNEQFF. The chain carries TRBV10-2 and TRBJ2-1; a possible D gene is TRBD1 (6 bases). The CDR3 end falls 3 residues outside the read, so it is completed with the germline J gene. V dropped 6 bases and J dropped 0 bases, with 12 bases sitting between them. From germline, CDR1 is WSHSY and CDR2 SAAADI. The CDR3 is 15 residues long.

Regarding this clone: The read finishes 3 residues shy of the CDR3 end, and the germline J gene is used to complete it. This rearrangement joins TRBV2 to TRBJ1-1; D gene unclear. The V gene lost 6 bases and the J gene lost 6 bases, with 14 bases spanning the gap. The germline CDR1 and CDR2 sequences are SNHLY and FYNNEI. The CDR3 is 13 residues long. The CDR3 DNA, read in part, is TGTGCCAGCAGGACTAATAGGATCGCTGAA. Amino acid sequence: CASRTNRIAE. The full CDR3 sequence reads CASRTNRIAEAFF. The full variable domain, in which reference TRBV2 and TRBJ1-1 provide the parts outside the CDR3, is EPEVTQTPSHQVTQMGQEVILRCVPISNHLYFYWYRQILGQKVEFLVSFYNNEISEKSEIFDDQFSVERPDGSNFTLKIRSTKLEDSAMYFCASRTNRIAEAFFGQGTRLTVV.

About this clone itself: The read comes to an end 3 residues before the CDR3 does, leaving the germline J gene to fill in the end. The J gene is TRBJ1-1, the V gene TRBV10-3, with a tentative D call TRBD1 (6 bases). The CDR3 totals 15 residues. Trimming took off 0 bases at V and 6 bases at J, with 14 bases between the two ends. Germline V gene data show CDR1 as ENHRY and CDR2 as SYGVKD. CDR3 in amino acids: CAISESGGAVSEAFF. CDR3 bases read: TGTGCCATCAGTGAGTCGGGGGGGGCAGTATCTGAA.

Concerning this clone itself: The CDR3 end lies 3 residues beyond the end of the read and is filled in from the germline J gene. The chain uses TRBV5-1 and TRBJ2-7, with 9 bases lining up with TRBD1. The CDR3 is made up of 17 amino acids. The V segment lost 0 bases and the J segment 3 bases; nucleotides outside the gene matches: 10. Germline V gene lookup returns CDR1 SGHRS and CDR2 YFSETQ. The CDR3 DNA, read in part, is TGCGCCAGCAGCTTGGGAAGGGGGGACAGGGTAATCTACGAG. Protein product: CASSLGRGDRVIYE. In full, the CDR3 reads CASSLGRGDRVIYEQYF.

With respect to this clone: The read falls 3 residues short of the CDR3 end, and the missing part is taken from the germline J gene. The V call is TRBV18, the J call TRBJ2-7; the match to TRBD2 covers 7 bases. Looked up from germline, CDR1 is KGHSH and CDR2 is LQKENI. This CDR3 is built from 15 residues. V lost 2 bases, J lost 5 bases, and 9 bases stayed unmatched. CDR3 DNA (partial): TGTGCCAGCTCACCATCCGGGACTAAGTCGGACGAG. Amino acids: CASSPSGTKSDE. The whole CDR3 protein reads CASSPSGTKSDEQYF.

About this clone: The read finishes 3 residues shy of the CDR3 end, and the germline J gene is used to complete it. The chain uses TRBV19 and TRBJ2-1; 7 bases line up with TRBD1. Germline CDR1 LNHDA, CDR2 SQIVND (reference sequence). Unmatched junction bases numbered 3, after V lost 4 bases and J lost 3 bases. The CDR3 spans 14 residues. CDR3 region: CASSTGTVYNEQFF. The sequenced CDR3 bases are TGTGCCAGTAGTACCGGGACAGTCTACAATGAG.

Concerning this clone itself: The read ends 3 residues shy of where the CDR3 ends; the end is completed using the germline J gene. This chain uses TRBV19 with TRBJ1-4; 7 nucleotides align to TRBD1. Germline lookup yields CDR1 LNHDA and CDR2 SQIVND (reference sequence). V dropped 6 bases and J dropped 5; count of bases not matched to a gene: 12. The CDR3 is 16 residues long. CDR3 DNA, as far as it was read: TGTGCCAGTAGACACGCTACGGGACAGAGAAATGAAAAA. This sequence encodes CASRHATGQRNEK. The full CDR3 protein reads CASRHATGQRNEKLFF. Filled out from reference TRBV19 and TRBJ1-4, the complete variable domain reads DGGITQSPKYLFRKEGQNVTLSCEQNLNHDAMYWYRQDPGQGLRLIYYSQIVNDFQKGDIAEGYSVSREKKESFPLTVTSAQKNPTAFYLCASRHATGQRNEKLFFGSGTQLSVL.

Of note for this clone: The CDR3 end lies 3 residues beyond the end of the read and is filled in from the germline J gene. The V call is TRBV2, the J call TRBJ2-3, with D unclear. Germline assignment: CDR1 SNHLY and CDR2 FYNNEI. The CDR3 has 11 residues. The CDR3 sequence: CASSNPQTQYF. Partial CDR3 DNA: TGTGCCAGCAGTAACCCGCAGACG.

As to this clone: The read terminates 3 residues before the CDR3 end, so the remaining end is supplied by the germline J gene. The chain carries TRBV5-4 and TRBJ2-1, with D hard to call. The germline gives CDR1 SGHNT, CDR2 YYREEE (reference sequence). The CDR3 contains 12 residues. V was clipped by 0 bases and J by 6 bases, with 4 bases between them. CDR3 bases read: TGTGCCAGCAGCTTGGGAGGCAATGAG. The encoded protein is CASSLGGNE. The complete CDR3 sequence is CASSLGGNEQFF.

Comments on this clone: The CDR3 is cut off 3 residues early in the read; its end comes from the germline J gene. The chain has TRBV2 and TRBJ1-1; TRBD1 is a possible D gene (5 bases). Trimming cost V 6 bases and J 0 bases, with 11 bases left between them. CDR1 and CDR2 from the germline V gene are SNHLY and FYNNEI. The CDR3 spans 14 residues. The CDR3 sequence: CASRGAKMNTEAFF. Incomplete CDR3 DNA: TGTGCCAGCAGAGGGGCCAAGATGAACACTGAA.

Note on this clone: The CDR3 extends 3 residues past the end of the read, so its final part is completed from the germline J gene. V is TRBV20-1 and J is TRBJ1-5; 8 nucleotides match TRBD1. The CDR3 has 15 amino acids. CDR1 and CDR2 (germline): DFQATT, SNEGSKA (reference sequence). V shed 4 bases and J 2 bases; nucleotides not matched to a gene: 7. The CDR3 loop reads CSATSDRGRNQPQHF. The DNA read from the CDR3 is TGCAGTGCTACCTCCGACAGGGGTCGCAATCAGCCC.

In regard to this clone: The read terminates 3 residues ahead of where the CDR3 ends, so the germline J gene completes it. The chain recombines TRBV7-6 with TRBJ1-5; D perhaps matches TRBD1 (5 bases). CDR3 size: 15 residues. V lost 1 base and J lost 4, with 11 bases in between. Per the germline V gene, CDR1 is SGHVS and CDR2 is FNYEAQ. CDR3 bases read: TGTGCCAGCAGCTTAGGGTCAGGGCGAAATCAGCCC. Translating it yields CASSLGSGRNQP. The whole CDR3 protein reads CASSLGSGRNQPQHF.

In the case of this clone: Its ends do not fully match the called genes, so a read error is possible. Read data end 3 residues before the CDR3 end; the end is taken from the germline J gene. The same CDR3 can be traced to other DNA sequences in this sample. The chain uses TRBV29-1 and TRBJ1-3; unclear D gene. The CDR3 has 14 residues. Germline V CDR1 and CDR2: SQVTM, ANQGSEA. CDR3 amino acids: CSVVVSQVGNTIYF. Incomplete CDR3 DNA: TGCAGCGTTGTAGTGAGCCAGGTCGGAAACACA.

As to this clone: The read ends 3 residues before the CDR3 terminus; that terminus is restored from the germline J gene. The chain carries TRBV11-3 and TRBJ2-3, with D unclear. The CDR3 consists of 15 residues. Per germline, CDR1 SGHNT and CDR2 YENEEA. With 6 bases removed from V and 2 bases from J, the gap between germline ends came to 15 bases. The CDR3 here is CASRLRVATTDTQYF. The covered CDR3 bases are TGTGCCAGCAGACTCCGGGTAGCCACCACAGATACG.

In the case of this clone: Read coverage stops 3 residues before the CDR3 terminus; the germline J gene supplies the remainder. V usage is TRBV5-4 and J usage is TRBJ2-3; D might be TRBD1 (7 bases). The CDR3 length is 14 residues. Germline lookup yields CDR1 SGHNT and CDR2 YYREEE (reference sequence). CDR3 bases read: TGTGCCAGCAGTCCGACGCGGGACAGAGAGACG. This translates into CASSPTRDRET. The full CDR3 reads CASSPTRDRETQYF.

Details on this clone: The read stops 3 residues short of the end of the CDR3; the missing end is completed from the germline J gene. This chain joins TRBV6-2 or TRBV6-3 and TRBJ1-5; possible D gene TRBD1, 5 bases. Trimming left V 7 bases short and J 4 bases short, with 14 bases between. This CDR3 has 14 amino acids. Germline V gene lookup returns CDR1 MNHEY and CDR2 SVGEGT. CDR3 protein: CASTHAGQNQPQHF. The sequenced part of the CDR3 DNA is TGTGCCAGCACTCACGCGGGGCAGAATCAGCCC.

A remark on this clone: The sequence runs out 3 residues before the end of the CDR3; the remainder is reconstructed from the germline J gene. V and J are TRBV5-1 and TRBJ2-7; 9 bases line up with TRBD1. Trimming took 0 bases from V and 2 from J; bases not matched to a gene: 6. CDR1 SGHRS and CDR2 YFSETQ come from the germline V gene. This CDR3 is built from 16 residues. The CDR3 bases that were read are TGCGCCAGCAGCTTGGCCGAAGGGGACAGGGCCTACGAG. Amino acid sequence: CASSLAEGDRAYE. The entire CDR3 protein reads CASSLAEGDRAYEQYF. Full variable domain (outside the CDR3, taken from reference TRBV5-1 and TRBJ2-7): KAGVTQTPRYLIKTRGQQVTLSCSPISGHRSVSWYQQTPGQGLQFLFEYFSETQRNKGNFPGRFSGRQFSNSRSEMNVSTLELGDSALYLCASSLAEGDRAYEQYFGPGTRLTVT.

In the case of this clone: The CDR3 goes on 3 residues after the read ends, and that part is filled in from the germline J gene. The rearrangement joins TRBV12-3 or TRBV12-4 to TRBJ2-5; no reliable D call. V shed 4 bases and J shed 3 bases, with 6 bases lying between them. CDR3 size: 12 residues. The part of the CDR3 DNA that was read is TGTGCCAGCAGTTATATTAAAGAGACC. Translating it yields CASSYIKET. The full CDR3 sequence reads CASSYIKETQYF.

The CDR3 loop reads CASSTGLADYNDYTF. The CDR3 DNA, read in part, is TGTGCCAGTAGTACCGGACTAGCGGACTACAATGAC. This chain uses TRBV19 with TRBJ1-2; D is ambiguous. The read ends 3 residues shy of where the CDR3 ends; the end is completed using the germline J gene. The length of the CDR3 is 15 residues. Germline CDR1 and CDR2: LNHDA and SQIVND (reference sequence).

Concerning this clone: The read terminates 3 residues ahead of where the CDR3 ends, so the germline J gene completes it. The V gene is TRBV2, the J gene TRBJ2-7; tentative D call: TRBD2 (5 bases). Trimming removed 5 bases at V and 4 bases at J, with 12 bases between. Germline CDR1 is SNHLY and CDR2 is FYNNEI. This CDR3 spans 13 amino acids. The covered CDR3 bases are TGTGCCAGCAGTCGGACTGAGAGGTACGAG. Translation gives CASSRTERYE. The whole CDR3 reads CASSRTERYEQYF.

With respect to this clone: The read ends 3 residues before the CDR3 terminus; that terminus is restored from the germline J gene. This same CDR3 is encoded by further DNA sequences in the sample. The chain combines TRBV30 with TRBJ1-3, with 8 bases aligning to TRBD1. This CDR3 has 14 amino acids. After removal of 2 bases from V and 0 bases from J, the junction contained 0 bases not matched to a gene. Germline assignment: CDR1 GTSNPN and CDR2 SVGIG (reference sequence). The CDR3 DNA, read in part, is TGTGCCTGGAGTACAGGGGGCTCTGGAAACACC. Translated, it gives CAWSTGGSGNT. The CDR3 reads in full as CAWSTGGSGNTIYF. Full variable domain (outside the CDR3, taken from reference TRBV30 and TRBJ1-3): SQTIHQWPATLVQPVGSPLSLECTVEGTSNPNLYWYRQAAGRGLQLLFYSVGIGQISSEVPQNLSASRPQDRQFILSSKKLLLSDSGFYLCAWSTGGSGNTIYFGEGSWLTVV.

About this clone itself: The CDR3 extends 3 residues past the end of the read, so its final part is completed from the germline J gene. The rearrangement uses TRBV5-1 and TRBJ1-1; the D gene is possibly TRBD1 (6 bases). CDR3 size: 16 residues. Trimming cost V 0 bases and J 2 bases, with 14 bases left between them. Germline CDR1 reads SGHRS; CDR2 reads YFSETQ. The CDR3: CASSLEGGVKNTEAFF. CDR3 DNA, as far as it was read: TGCGCCAGCAGCTTGGAAGGGGGGGTCAAAAACACTGAA.

The covered CDR3 bases are TGTGCCAGCAGCTCCAGGGTACAAGAGACG. It translates to CASSSRVQET. The full CDR3 reads CASSSRVQETQYF. J is TRBJ2-3 and V is TRBV7-2; perhaps TRBD1 as D (5 bases). From the germline J gene comes the end of the CDR3, since the read stops 3 residues before it. The CDR3 is 13 residues long. Germline loops: CDR1 SGHTA, CDR2 FQGNSA.